The next 28 T cell receptor beta chains were all read from a single sample in a study of blood T cell repertoires in COVID-19. Repertoires were generated with immunoSEQ multiplex PCR, while TCRdb's copy carries only in-frame clones and drops some. The data contain approximately 91,000 clones, 70% to 80% of them seen just once; the ten biggest clones take up roughly 24%. The sequencing sample was made of peripheral blood. The receptors shown here come from a man in his sixties or seventies with acute or convalescent COVID-19.

The chain joins TRBV19 to TRBJ2-3, with 9 bases identical to TRBD2. CDR3 length equals 19 residues. With 1 base clipped from V and 2 bases from J, the junction kept 13 bases outside the gene matches. Germline V gene data show CDR1 as LNHDA and CDR2 as SQIVND (reference sequence). The CDR3 protein is CASSIGWKGPSGNTDTQYF. The CDR3 region has the DNA TGTGCCAGTAGTATAGGCTGGAAAGGACCTAGCGGGAACACAGATACGCAGTATTTT.

The chain combines TRBV30 with TRBJ2-3; the D gene is possibly TRBD2 (5 bases). This CDR3 region has 12 residues. Germline CDR1 GTSNPN, CDR2 SVGIG (reference sequence). V lost 5 bases to trimming and J lost 0 bases, with 6 bases between them. DNA for the CDR3: TGTGCCTGGGGCGGGAGCACAGATACGCAGTATTTT. This sequence encodes CAWGGSTDTQYF. Drawing the rest from reference TRBV30 and TRBJ2-3, the complete variable domain is SQTIHQWPATLVQPVGSPLSLECTVEGTSNPNLYWYRQAAGRGLQLLFYSVGIGQISSEVPQNLSASRPQDRQFILSSKKLLLSDSGFYLCAWGGSTDTQYFGPGTRLTVL.

The rearrangement joins TRBV18 to TRBJ1-1, with TRBD1 as a possible D gene (5 bases). The CDR3 has 14 amino acids. Trimming removed 3 bases at V and 4 bases at J, with 12 bases between. Germline V CDR1 and CDR2: KGHSH, LQKENI. CDR3 in DNA: TGTGCCAGCTCACCGGGAGGGGATAGCACTGAAGCTTTCTTT. This translates into CASSPGGDSTEAFF.

The chain combines TRBV19 with TRBJ2-1; TRBD1 matches 7 bases. The V and J ends lost 4 bases and 6 bases, in that order; junction bases with no gene match: 6. Per germline, CDR1 LNHDA and CDR2 SQIVND (reference sequence). The CDR3 length is 14 residues. The CDR3 spells CASSTQGVFNEQFF. DNA for the CDR3: TGTGCCAGTAGTACCCAGGGGGTATTCAATGAGCAGTTCTTC.

About this clone: One junction end disagrees with the germline gene, perhaps due to a read error. The chain is built from TRBV7-7 and TRBJ2-1; TRBD2 matches 13 bases. Germline lookup yields CDR1 SSHAT and CDR2 FNYEAQ (reference sequence). The CDR3 has 15 amino acids. CDR3 nucleotides: TGTGCTAGCAGCTTAGGGACTAGCGGGAAGAGTGAGCAGTTCTTC. Its protein is CASSLGTSGKSEQFF.

V and J are TRBV3-1 (or the pseudogene TRBV3-2) and TRBJ1-2, with TRBD1 matching over 8 bases. The V and J ends lost 3 bases and 0 bases, in that order; junction bases with no gene match: 6. This CDR3 has 16 residues. The germline V gene encodes CDR1 LGHDT and CDR2 YNNKEL (reference sequence). CDR3 sequence: CASSHIRDRTNYGYTF. In DNA, the CDR3 is TGTGCCAGCAGCCATATTAGGGACAGGACTAACTATGGCTACACCTTC.

The CDR3 sequence is CASGRDRGDQPQHF. CDR3 DNA: TGCGCCAGCGGTAGGGACAGGGGGGATCAGCCCCAGCATTTT. The chain has TRBV5-1 and TRBJ1-5, with TRBD1 matching 11 bases. CDR1 is SGHRS and CDR2 is YFSETQ in the germline V gene. This CDR3 is built from 14 residues. The J segment lost 5 bases and the V segment lost 7 bases, leaving 5 bases of the junction unmatched.

This clone was detected a few times. The V gene is TRBV27, the J gene TRBJ2-1; 13 positions match TRBD2. Germline V gives CDR1 MNHEY, CDR2 SMNVEV (reference sequence). V was clipped by 3 bases and J by 4 bases; unmatched bases: 0. CDR3 size: 15 residues. The CDR3 region has the DNA TGTGCCAGCAGTTTGGGACTAGCGGGGTACAATGAGCAGTTCTTC. Its protein is CASSLGLAGYNEQFF.

The chain has TRBV6-5 and TRBJ1-1; D uncertain. Looked up from germline, CDR1 is MNHEY and CDR2 is SVGAGI. The V and J ends lost 4 bases and 2 bases respectively, with 11 bases between them. The CDR3 consists of 14 residues. CDR3 region: CASSSTAFNTEAFF. DNA for the CDR3: TGTGCCAGCAGTTCCACAGCTTTTAACACTGAAGCTTTCTTT.

This chain joins TRBV11-3 and TRBJ2-7; the match to TRBD1 covers 9 bases. The germline V gene has CDR1 SGHNT and CDR2 YENEEA. With 3 bases clipped from V and 3 bases from J, the junction kept 3 bases outside the gene matches. This CDR3 has 14 amino acids. This chain's CDR3 is CASSFRDRDYEQYF. Here the CDR3 DNA reads TGTGCCAGCAGCTTCCGGGACAGGGACTACGAGCAGTACTTC. The full variable domain, with the rest looked up from reference TRBV11-3 and TRBJ2-7, is EAGVVQSPRYKIIEKKQPVAFWCNPISGHNTLYWYLQNLGQGPELLIRYENEEAVDDSQLPKDRFSAERLKGVDSTLKIQPAELGDSAVYLCASSFRDRDYEQYFGPGTRLTVT.

The V call is TRBV4-2, the J call TRBJ2-5; the match to TRBD1 covers 7 bases. CDR3 length: 15 amino acids. The V segment lost 0 bases and the J segment 1 base; nucleotides outside the gene matches: 2. Germline-derived CDR1 and CDR2 are LGHNA and YNFKEQ. The CDR3 DNA is TGTGCCAGCAGCCAAGACGGGACAGTCCAAGAGACCCAGTACTTC. It translates to CASSQDGTVQETQYF.

This clone was seen only a few times. V usage is TRBV5-6 and J usage is TRBJ1-1, with TRBD1 as a possible D gene (5 bases). V dropped 2 bases and J dropped 1 base, with 12 bases sitting between them. The CDR3 has 15 amino acids. Germline V gene lookup returns CDR1 SGHDT and CDR2 YYEEEE. The CDR3 reads CASSFLGGQNTEAFF. In DNA form, the CDR3 reads TGTGCCAGCAGCTTTTTGGGGGGTCAGAACACTGAAGCTTTCTTT.

The chain joins TRBV19 to TRBJ1-5; 11 bases map to TRBD1. Germline V gene sequence: CDR1 LNHDA, CDR2 SQIVND (reference sequence). The CDR3 spans 18 residues. The trim removed 5 bases at V and 6 bases at J, leaving 15 bases unmatched. The CDR3: CASSLHGQGAAGFQPQHF. The CDR3 DNA sequence: TGTGCCAGTAGTCTCCACGGACAGGGGGCCGCTGGGTTTCAGCCCCAGCATTTT.

The gene calls are TRBV20-1 and TRBJ2-5; tentative D call: TRBD2 (6 bases). CDR1 is DFQATT and CDR2 is SNEGSKA in the germline V gene (reference sequence). The length of the CDR3 is 15 residues. The ends were cut back, 3 bases at V and 5 bases at J, with 19 bases in the middle. The CDR3 loop reads CSASRGVGARETQYF. CDR3 in DNA: TGCAGTGCTAGTCGCGGGGTGGGTGCTAGGGAGACCCAGTACTTC.

In DNA form, the CDR3 reads TGTGCCATCAGGGGCAGGACTAGCACAGATACGCAGTATTTT. It is translated as CAIRGRTSTDTQYF. The genes are TRBV10-3 and TRBJ2-3, with D perhaps TRBD2 (5 bases). V lost 6 bases, J lost 0 bases, and 10 bases lay in between. CDR3 length equals 14 residues. Germline V gene lookup returns CDR1 ENHRY and CDR2 SYGVKD.

CDR3 residues: CASSSTGARNYGYTF. The CDR3, as DNA: TGTGCCAGCAGCTCGACAGGGGCGAGAAACTATGGCTACACCTTC. The chain employs TRBV28 and TRBJ1-2, with 8 positions matching TRBD1. J gave up 2 bases and V 6 bases, and 8 bases lay outside the gene matches. Germline V gene lookup returns CDR1 MDHEN and CDR2 SYDVKM. The CDR3 runs to 15 residues.

The CDR3 loop reads CASSQGPSAYEQYF. CDR3 in DNA: TGCGCCAGCAGCCAAGGACCTAGCGCCTACGAGCAGTACTTC. The rearrangement links TRBV4-3 to TRBJ2-7; perhaps TRBD2 as D (6 bases). Trimming cost V 1 base and J 2 bases, with 9 bases left between them. Germline-derived CDR1 and CDR2 are LGHNA and YSLEER. The CDR3 length is 14 residues.

A few counts support this clone. The chain is built from TRBV7-8 and TRBJ1-5; 10 nucleotides line up with TRBD1. J lost 3 bases, V lost 5 bases, and 4 bases had no gene match. This CDR3 is built from 15 residues. From germline, CDR1 is SGHVS and CDR2 FQNEAQ. Here the CDR3 DNA reads TGTGCCAGCAGCCCGGGACAGGGGTACAATCAGCCCCAGCATTTT. Translation: CASSPGQGYNQPQHF.

The J gene is TRBJ1-2, the V gene TRBV5-5, with 8 positions matching TRBD1. In germline, CDR1 is SGHKS, CDR2 YYEKEE (reference sequence). V lost 4 bases and J lost 5; bases outside the gene matches: 7. CDR3 length: 14 residues. The CDR3 region has the DNA TGTGCCAGCAGCCGACAGGGGTCTGGGTATGGCTACACCTTC. Protein sequence: CASSRQGSGYGYTF. Drawing the rest from reference TRBV5-5 and TRBJ1-2, the complete variable domain is DAGVTQSPTHLIKTRGQQVTLRCSPISGHKSVSWYQQVLGQGPQFIFQYYEKEERGRGNFPDRFSARQFPNYSSELNVNALLLGDSALYLCASSRQGSGYGYTFGSGTRLTVV.

The genes are TRBV7-2 and TRBJ2-7; TRBD1 agrees at 7 bases. This CDR3 is built from 14 residues. Germline CDR1 SGHTA, CDR2 FQGNSA. V dropped 1 base and J dropped 4; count of bases not matched to a gene: 4. The CDR3 nucleotides are TGTGCCAGCAGCTTAGGACAGGGAACTTACGAGCAGTACTTC. This codes for CASSLGQGTYEQYF.

The chain uses TRBV5-1 and TRBJ2-2; D is possibly TRBD1 (6 bases). V was shortened by 3 bases and J by 0 bases, with 12 bases between the two germline ends. Germline V gives CDR1 SGHRS, CDR2 YFSETQ. The CDR3 contains 16 residues. The CDR3 DNA reads TGCGCCAGCAGCTCATACAGGGCCTCGAACACCGGGGAGCTGTTTTTT. It yields the protein CASSSYRASNTGELFF.

This clone was detected a few times. V usage is TRBV3-1 (or the pseudogene TRBV3-2) and J usage is TRBJ1-4; D gene unclear. Germline values: CDR1 LGHDT, CDR2 YNNKEL (reference sequence). CDR3 length: 17 amino acids. Trimming left V 1 base short and J 8 bases short, with 20 bases between. The CDR3 is CASSQGSEGYRREKLFF. Written as DNA, the CDR3 is TGTGCCAGCAGCCAAGGTTCAGAGGGTTACCGAAGGGAAAAACTGTTTTTT.

This rearrangement joins TRBV7-2 to TRBJ2-1, with a tentative D call TRBD1 (7 bases). Looked up from germline, CDR1 is SGHTA and CDR2 is FQGNSA. Trimming left V 5 bases short and J 0 bases short, with 11 bases between. The CDR3 consists of 15 residues. The CDR3 spells CASSPGGSSYNEQFF. The CDR3 DNA sequence: TGTGCCAGCAGCCCAGGGGGGAGCTCCTACAATGAGCAGTTCTTC.

CDR3 sequence: CASSFTASTDTQYF. The CDR3 coding sequence is TGTGCCAGTAGCTTTACAGCCAGCACAGATACGCAGTATTTT. The chain joins TRBV19 to TRBJ2-3; D is uncertain. The CDR3 spans 14 residues. The ends were cut back, 6 bases at V and 0 bases at J, with 10 bases in the middle. Germline CDR1 LNHDA, CDR2 SQIVND (reference sequence).

The chain joins TRBV6-5 to TRBJ1-2; D perhaps matches TRBD1 (5 bases). The germline V gene encodes CDR1 MNHEY and CDR2 SVGAGI. CDR3 size: 13 residues. Trimming took off 2 bases at V and 9 bases at J, with 13 bases between the two ends. CDR3 nucleotides: TGTGCCAGCAGTTACGCACTTAGGGGTCGCTACACCTTC. Amino acid sequence: CASSYALRGRYTF.

The chain has TRBV6-2 or TRBV6-3 and TRBJ1-2, with D hard to call. The V and J ends lost 4 bases and 2 bases respectively, with 5 bases between them. Germline CDR1 reads MNHEY; CDR2 reads SVGEGT. The CDR3 extends over 12 amino acids. The CDR3: CASSFLNYGYTF. The CDR3 DNA reads as TGTGCCAGCAGTTTCCTGAACTATGGCTACACCTTC.

The CDR3 region is CASSVAVGGLGYIQYF. CDR3 sequence (DNA): TGTGCCAGCAGCGTGGCCGTGGGGGGTTTGGGATACATTCAGTACTTC. This chain links TRBV9 with TRBJ2-4; D possibly corresponds to TRBD2 (6 bases). Germline assignment: CDR1 SGDLS and CDR2 YYNGEE. The CDR3 sequence is 16 residues long. V was cut by 2 bases and J by 8 bases, with 20 bases left in between.

J is TRBJ2-5 and V is TRBV9, with D possibly being TRBD2 (6 bases). The germline CDR1 and CDR2 sequences are SGDLS and YYNGEE. V lost 3 bases to trimming and J lost 1 base, with 10 bases between them. CDR3 length: 14 residues. CDR3 sequence (DNA): TGTGCCAGCAGCGATGGAGGGTTCCAAGAGACCCAGTACTTC. This translates into CASSDGGFQETQYF.